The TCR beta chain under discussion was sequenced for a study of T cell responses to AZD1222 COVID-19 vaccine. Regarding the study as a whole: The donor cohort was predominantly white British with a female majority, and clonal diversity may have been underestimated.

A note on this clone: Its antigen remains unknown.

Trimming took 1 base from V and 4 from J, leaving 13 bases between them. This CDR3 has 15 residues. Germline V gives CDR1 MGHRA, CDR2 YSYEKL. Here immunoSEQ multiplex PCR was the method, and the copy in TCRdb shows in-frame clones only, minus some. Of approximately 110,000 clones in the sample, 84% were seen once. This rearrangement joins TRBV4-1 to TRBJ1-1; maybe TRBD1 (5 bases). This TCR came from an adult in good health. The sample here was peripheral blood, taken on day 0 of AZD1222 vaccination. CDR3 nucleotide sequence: TGCGCCAGCAGCCAAGGAGGGACGGGAGGCACTGAAGCTTTCTTT. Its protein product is CASSQGGTGGTEAFF.